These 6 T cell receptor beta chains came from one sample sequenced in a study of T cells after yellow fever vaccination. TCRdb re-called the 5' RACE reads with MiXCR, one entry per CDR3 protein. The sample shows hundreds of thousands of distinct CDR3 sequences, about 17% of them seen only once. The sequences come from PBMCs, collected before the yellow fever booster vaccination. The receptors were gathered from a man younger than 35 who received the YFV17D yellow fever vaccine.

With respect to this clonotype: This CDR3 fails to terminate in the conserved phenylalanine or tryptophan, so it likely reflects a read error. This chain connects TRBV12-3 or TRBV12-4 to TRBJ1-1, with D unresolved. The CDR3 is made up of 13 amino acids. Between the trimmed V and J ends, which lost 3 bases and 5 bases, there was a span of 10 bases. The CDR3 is CASSFGMRTEAFS. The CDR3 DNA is TGTGCCAGCAGTTTCGGCATGCGAACTGAAGCTTTCTCT.

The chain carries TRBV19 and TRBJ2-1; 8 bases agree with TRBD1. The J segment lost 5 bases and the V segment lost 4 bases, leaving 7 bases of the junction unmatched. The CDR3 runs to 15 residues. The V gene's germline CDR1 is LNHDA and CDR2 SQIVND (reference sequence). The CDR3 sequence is CASSKETGVHNEQFF. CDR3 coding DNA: TGTGCCAGTAGTAAGGAGACAGGGGTCCACAATGAGCAGTTCTTC.

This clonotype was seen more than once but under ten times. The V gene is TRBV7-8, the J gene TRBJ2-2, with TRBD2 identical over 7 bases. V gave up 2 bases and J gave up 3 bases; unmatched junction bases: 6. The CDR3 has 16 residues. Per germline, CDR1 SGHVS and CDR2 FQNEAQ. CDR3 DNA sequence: TGTGCCAGCAGCTTACTAGGACTAGGTTACACCGGGGAGCTGTTTTTT. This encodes CASSLLGLGYTGELFF.

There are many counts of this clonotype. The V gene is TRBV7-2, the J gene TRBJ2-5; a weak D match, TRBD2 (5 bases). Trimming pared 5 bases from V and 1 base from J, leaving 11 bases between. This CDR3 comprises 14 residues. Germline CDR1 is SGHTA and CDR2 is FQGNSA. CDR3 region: CASSPRLSQETQYF. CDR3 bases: TGTGCCAGCAGCCCACGACTATCCCAAGAGACCCAGTACTTC. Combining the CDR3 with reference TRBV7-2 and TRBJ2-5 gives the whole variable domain GAGVSQSPSNKVTEKGKDVELRCDPISGHTALYWYRQSLGQGLEFLIYFQGNSAPDKSGLPSDRFSAERTGGSVSTLTIQRTQQEDSAVYLCASSPRLSQETQYFGPGTRLLVL.

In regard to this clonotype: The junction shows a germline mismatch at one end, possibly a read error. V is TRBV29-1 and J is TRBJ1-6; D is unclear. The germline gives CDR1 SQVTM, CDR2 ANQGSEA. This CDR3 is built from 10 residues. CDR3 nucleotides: TGCAGCCCTGCATGGGTCGGCGCTTACTTT. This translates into CSPAWVGAYF. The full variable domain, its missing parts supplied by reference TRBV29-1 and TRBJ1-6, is SAVISQKPSRDICQRGTSLTIQCQVDSQVTMMFWYRQQPGQSLTLIATANQGSEATYESGFVIDKFPISRPNLTFSTLTVSNMSPEDSSIYLCSPAWVGAYFGNGTRLTVT.

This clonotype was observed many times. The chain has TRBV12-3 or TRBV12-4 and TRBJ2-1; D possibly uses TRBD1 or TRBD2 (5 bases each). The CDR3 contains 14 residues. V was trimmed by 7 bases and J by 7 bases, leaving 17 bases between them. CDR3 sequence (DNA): TGTGCCAGCACCCCACCGGGACCACCTAATGAGCAGTTCTTC. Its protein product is CASTPPGPPNEQFF.